The subject of this entry is one T cell receptor beta chain. This clonotype turned up a few times. The antigen it binds to is not known. Per-base quality was not reported, and no clone a single base away is much larger than it. Patients with ophthalmopathy had moderately to severely active disease, with a Clinical Activity Score of 3 or more, a NOSPECS grade of 4 or more, and a disease duration of less than 3 months. Anyone with other autoimmune diseases, uncontrolled infections, pregnancy or lactation was excluded from the study. Clinical symptoms, serum thyroxine, TRAb, thyroid ultrasound and orbital computed tomography were used for diagnosis. PBMCs were isolated from roughly 10 ml of fresh peripheral blood by Ficoll-Paque density gradient centrifugation. Total RNA was extracted using Trizol reagent, and RNA quality was checked on an Agilent 2100 Bioanalyzer. Taken from cysteine to phenylalanine, the CDR3 has 15 residues. The entry retains the CDR3 DNA only, 45 bases that are in frame from base 1. V and J are trimmed by 5 bases and 8 bases, and the gene matches miss 11 bases of the junction. CDR1 and CDR2, looked up from the germline V gene, are SNHLY and FYNNEI.

For repertoire sequencing, the TCR beta CDR3 regions were amplified from RNA transcripts. The first round was an RT-PCR using HTBI primers with the Qiagen OneStep RT-PCR kit, and this first round was followed by a second-round multiplex PCR, then size selection and purification. Libraries were sequenced paired-end with 100 bp reads on an Illumina HiSeq2000. The authors' analysis ran thus. Reads were processed with SOAPnuke, discarding reads with adapters, uncalled bases, mean Phred below 15, or no exact constant-primer or identifier match. COPE v1.2.5 was used to merge the high-quality paired reads. Each unique nucleotide sequence was defined as a clonotype, and clonotypes were aligned to IMGT TRB V, D and J references with MiTCR v1.1. Only V-J combinations with frequency above 0.0001 were analysed, covering around 99% of repertoires. For each V-J combination, a TCR clonal expansion and chaos score was defined as the ratio of F50 clonal expansion to chaos observed in the TCRdist matrix. Welch's t-statistics and random forest were used to reduce the features to about twelve V-J combinations, which were then used as input to a naive Bayes classifier. Thyroid-blood repertoire similarity was quantified with the Morisita-Horn index. Through fastp at Q25 and MiXCR, TCRdb rebuilt clones from the public reads, retaining in-frame beta chains. Entries that share a CDR3 protein sequence are merged under the most common genes and DNA. The V and J calls and clone size are TCRdb's, not the authors'. The sample table lists 650,000 to 900,000 distinct CDR3 sequences, 40% of them with a count of one. About 40% of the sample is taken by the ten largest.

This specimen belongs to a study of Graves' ophthalmopathy and Graves' hyperthyroidism (dated by TCRdb to about 2018). Concerning the study at large: Peripheral blood was collected at initial diagnosis, before any treatment. TCR beta repertoire signatures were used to distinguish Graves' ophthalmopathy from Graves' hyperthyroidism and to predict progression to ophthalmopathy. A discovery set of about a hundred patients (around 45 ophthalmopathy, 55 to 60 stable hyperthyroidism) was enrolled to explore V-J signatures distinguishing ophthalmopathy from hyperthyroidism. After sampling, hyperthyroidism patients received methimazole starting at 30 mg daily, and ophthalmopathy patients received high-dose intravenous methylprednisolone. In several hyperthyroidism patients, the T-cell repertoires found in thyroid tissue were compared with those found in blood. In total, approximately 130 blood samples were TCR-sequenced: roughly 45 ophthalmopathy, some 75 hyperthyroidism and some 17 hyperthyroidism-to-ophthalmopathy patients. An independent validation cohort comprised 18 hyperthyroidism patients and about 16 patients who later progressed from hyperthyroidism to ophthalmopathy. Beyond this particular receptor, the publication reports: Most of the expanded thyroid clonotypes with a frequency above 0.001 were also detected in blood, and it was suggested that the thyroid immune response may be reflected by blood repertoires. The 13-signature model separated ophthalmopathy from stable hyperthyroidism with over 85% sensitivity and 81% to 82% specificity in cross-validation, and 80%/75% in the test set. Sample size was not statistically predetermined, and group allocation was not concealed from the investigators. In validation, the model predicted ophthalmopathy progression with more than 55% sensitivity and approximately 72% specificity; eleven to twelve predicted patients were CT-confirmed with GO in a median of about 7.1 months.

Recombination joined TRBV2 with TRBJ2-7, and TRBD1 matches 11 of the central bases. The sample comprised peripheral blood. The TCR originated in an adult man with Graves' ophthalmopathy. CDR3 region: CASSRPGTGGAKQYF. The nucleotide sequence reads as follows: TGTGCCAGCAGTCGCCCCGGGACAGGGGGTGCCAAGCAGTACTTC.